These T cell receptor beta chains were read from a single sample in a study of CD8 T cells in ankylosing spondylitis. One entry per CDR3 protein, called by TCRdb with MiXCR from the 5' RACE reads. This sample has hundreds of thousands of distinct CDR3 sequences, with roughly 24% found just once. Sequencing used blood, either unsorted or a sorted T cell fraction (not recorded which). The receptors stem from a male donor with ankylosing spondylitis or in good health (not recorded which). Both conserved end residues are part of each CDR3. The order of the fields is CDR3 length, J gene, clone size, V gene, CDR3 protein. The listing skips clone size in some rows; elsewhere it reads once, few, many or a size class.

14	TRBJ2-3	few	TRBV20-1	CSASVPLSTDTQYF
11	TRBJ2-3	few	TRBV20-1	CSFFFWGGQYF
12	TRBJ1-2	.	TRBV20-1	CSAFGGGYGYTF
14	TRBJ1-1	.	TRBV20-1	CSAREGTPNTEAFF
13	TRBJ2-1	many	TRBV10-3	CAISGPGYNEQFF
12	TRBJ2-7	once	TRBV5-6	CASSLLRNEQYF
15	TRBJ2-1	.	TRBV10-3	CAIRGTSGNYNEQFF
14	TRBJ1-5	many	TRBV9	CASSAGQGHWPQHF
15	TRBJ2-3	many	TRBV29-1	CSVAGLAGVTDTQYF
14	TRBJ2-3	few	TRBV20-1	CSAPGRPSTDTQYF
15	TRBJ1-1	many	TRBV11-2	CASSPRERLNTEAFF
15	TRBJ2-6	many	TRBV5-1	CASSLKQGGANVLTF
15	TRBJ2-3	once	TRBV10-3	CAISSGLAPTDTQYF
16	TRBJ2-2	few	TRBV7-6	CASSLAAATNTGELFF
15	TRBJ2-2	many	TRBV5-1	CASSMRDRGTGELFF
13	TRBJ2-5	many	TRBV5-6	CASSLQGIRAQYF
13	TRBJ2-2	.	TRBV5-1	CASSHLRTGELFF
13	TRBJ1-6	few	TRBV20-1	CSAIDDPRRPLHF
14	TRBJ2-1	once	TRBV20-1	CSAYDERSYNEQFF
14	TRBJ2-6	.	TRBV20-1	CSASFTAGANVLTF
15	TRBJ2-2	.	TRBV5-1	CASSTAGRYTGELFF
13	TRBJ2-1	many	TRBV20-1	CSALAGGPPEQFF
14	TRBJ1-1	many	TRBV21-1	CASTVHSSGTEAFF
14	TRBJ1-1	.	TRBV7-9	CASSLRALNTEAFF
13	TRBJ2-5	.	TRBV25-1	CASSDRVRGTQYF
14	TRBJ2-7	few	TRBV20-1	CSASPGPSSYEQYF
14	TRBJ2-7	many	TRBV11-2	CASKVAGVVSEQYF
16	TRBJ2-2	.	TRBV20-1	CSARADRGFGTGELFF
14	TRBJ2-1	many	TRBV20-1	CSASRKPPNWGQFF
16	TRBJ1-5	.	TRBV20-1	CSASGGTGLFNQPQHF
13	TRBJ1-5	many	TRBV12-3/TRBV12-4	CASSLKRDQPQHF
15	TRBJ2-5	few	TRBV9	CASSVRASGKETQYF
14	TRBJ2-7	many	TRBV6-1	CASTPPGTPYEQYF
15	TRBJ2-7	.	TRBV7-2	CASSLLGGPIYEQYF
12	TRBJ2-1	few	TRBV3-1	CASSQAAGEQFF
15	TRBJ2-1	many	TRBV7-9	CASSLGLAGGAEQFF
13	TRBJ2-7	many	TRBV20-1	CSAWPESSYEQYF
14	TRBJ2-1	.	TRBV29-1	CSVDRTGPYNEQFF
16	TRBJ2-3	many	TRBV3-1	CASSHRSPGGTDTQYF
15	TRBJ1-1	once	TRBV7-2	CASSPAGTGNTEAFF
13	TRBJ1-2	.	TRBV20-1	CSAIPGGNYGYTF
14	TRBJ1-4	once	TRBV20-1	CSATSAVINEKLFF
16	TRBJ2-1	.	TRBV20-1	CSARDPTSFSSNEQFF
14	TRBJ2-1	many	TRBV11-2	CASSLGSGYNEQFF
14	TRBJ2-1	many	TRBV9	CASSLRELYNEQFF